The 20 T cell receptor beta chains below were found in one sample sequenced in a study of blood T cell repertoires in COVID-19 (dated by TCRdb to the early 2020s). The library came from the immunoSEQ multiplex PCR assay. TCRdb carries this immuneACCESS record with in-frame sequences only. Its versions omit some clonotypes, under half of them owing to an unresolved V gene in the studies checked, with the rest unexplained. The sample table lists under 90,000 clones, roughly 85% of them with a count of one. The top ten clonotypes cover roughly 3.1% of the sample. Sequencing input: peripheral blood. Every receptor here comes from a woman in her forties or fifties with COVID-19, enrolled during active disease.

This chain joins TRBV21-1 and TRBJ2-2; the table's D call, TRBD1, has no DNA check behind it. TRBV21-1 has pseudogene status. The CDR3 covers 15 residues. The CDR3 is CASSPRDRGTGELFF. CDR3 bases: TGTGCCAGCAGCCCCCGGGACAGGGGGACCGGGGAGCTGTTTTTT.

DNA for the CDR3: TGTGCCAGCAGCCCCCGGACTTCTCGATCACCCCTCCACTTT. Protein: CASSPRTSRSPLHF. The J gene is TRBJ1-6, the V gene TRBV3-1 (or the pseudogene TRBV3-2); D gene uncertain. Deletions cut 4 bases from V and 10 bases from J, with 14 bases between. This CDR3 contains 14 residues. Germline V gene lookup returns CDR1 LGHDT and CDR2 YNNKEL (reference sequence).

The chain uses TRBV3-1 (or the pseudogene TRBV3-2) and TRBJ2-7, with 9 bases identical to TRBD1. Germline V lookup: CDR1 LGHDT, CDR2 YNNKEL (reference sequence). This CDR3 comprises 13 residues. The V segment lost 10 bases and the J segment 2 bases; nucleotides outside the gene matches: 6. Here the CDR3 reads CATRDRVTYEQYF. CDR3 sequence (DNA): TGTGCCACCCGGGACAGGGTTACCTACGAGCAGTACTTC.

The gene calls are TRBV28 and TRBJ1-4, with D perhaps TRBD1 (5 bases). Germline CDR1 MDHEN, CDR2 SYDVKM. CDR3 size: 14 residues. Trimming left V 7 bases short and J 6 bases short, with 15 bases between. In nucleotides, the CDR3 is TGTGCCAGCACCATAACGGGGGTGGATGAAAAACTGTTTTTT. Its protein product is CASTITGVDEKLFF.

This sequence joins TRBV2 and TRBJ1-4; 7 bases line up with TRBD1. Germline CDR1 reads SNHLY; CDR2 reads FYNNEI. Unmatched junction bases numbered 5, after V lost 5 bases and J lost 5 bases. The CDR3 spans 14 residues. The CDR3 region is CASSRGQLNEKLFF. CDR3 bases: TGTGCCAGCAGTCGGGGACAGCTAAATGAAAAACTGTTTTTT.

The V and J genes are TRBV28 and TRBJ2-7; 10 nucleotides line up with TRBD2. The length of the CDR3 is 14 residues. The J segment lost 6 bases and the V segment lost 6 bases, leaving 8 bases of the junction unmatched. The germline V gene has CDR1 MDHEN and CDR2 SYDVKM. The CDR3 nucleotides read TGTGCCAGCAGCGACCCGGGACTAGCGCTCGAGCAGTACTTC. Translation: CASSDPGLALEQYF.

The CDR3 loop reads CATSLASGLLTGELFF. Written as DNA, the CDR3 is TGTGCCACCAGTTTAGCATCGGGACTTCTCACCGGGGAGCTGTTTTTT. The chain combines TRBV15 with TRBJ2-2; D may be TRBD2 (6 bases). The CDR3 sequence is 16 residues long. The V end was cut by 6 bases, the J end by 4 bases, with 18 bases between. From germline, CDR1 is LNHNV and CDR2 YYDKDF (reference sequence).

The V call is TRBV18, the J call TRBJ2-7, with D maybe TRBD1 (6 bases). This CDR3 comprises 14 residues. From germline, CDR1 is KGHSH and CDR2 LQKENI. Trimming took 5 bases from V and 4 from J, leaving 15 bases between them. The CDR3: CASSDPFRGYEQYF. The CDR3 DNA sequence: TGTGCCAGCTCAGATCCGTTCAGGGGATACGAGCAGTACTTC.

The CDR3 sequence is CSVRDSYNSPLHF. The CDR3 DNA reads TGCAGCGTCCGGGACAGTTATAATTCACCCCTCCACTTT. The chain links TRBV29-1 to TRBJ1-6, with 7 bases aligning to TRBD1. Trimming removed 6 bases from V and 4 bases from J; junction bases left unmatched: 3. The germline V gene has CDR1 SQVTM and CDR2 ANQGSEA. CDR3 length equals 13 residues. The variable domain in full, completed from reference TRBV29-1 and TRBJ1-6, reads SAVISQKPSRDICQRGTSLTIQCQVDSQVTMMFWYRQQPGQSLTLIATANQGSEATYESGFVIDKFPISRPNLTFSTLTVSNMSPEDSSIYLCSVRDSYNSPLHFGNGTRLTVT.

The chain couples TRBV28 to TRBJ2-1; tentative D call: TRBD2 (6 bases). CDR3 length: 15 residues. V was trimmed by 4 bases and J by 4 bases, leaving 14 bases between them. Germline V gene sequence: CDR1 MDHEN, CDR2 SYDVKM. This CDR3 reads CASSSAGWVYNEQFF. The CDR3, as DNA: TGTGCCAGCAGTTCAGCGGGTTGGGTTTACAATGAGCAGTTCTTC.

V and J are TRBV4-2 and TRBJ2-2; unclear D gene. CDR1 LGHNA and CDR2 YNFKEQ come from the germline V gene. The ends were cut back, 3 bases at V and 3 bases at J, with 8 bases in the middle. CDR3 length: 14 residues. In DNA, the CDR3 is TGTGCCAGCAGCCAGTATTTTTACACCGGGGAGCTGTTTTTT. It encodes CASSQYFYTGELFF.

The chain combines TRBV30 with TRBJ1-4, with D hard to call. The germline V gene encodes CDR1 GTSNPN and CDR2 SVGIG (reference sequence). The CDR3 totals 13 residues. Trimming took off 0 bases at V and 5 bases at J, with 7 bases between the two ends. The CDR3 spells CAWSVTLNEKLFF. CDR3 sequence (DNA): TGTGCCTGGAGTGTAACGCTAAATGAAAAACTGTTTTTT. Combining the CDR3 with reference TRBV30 and TRBJ1-4 gives the whole variable domain SQTIHQWPATLVQPVGSPLSLECTVEGTSNPNLYWYRQAAGRGLQLLFYSVGIGQISSEVPQNLSASRPQDRQFILSSKKLLLSDSGFYLCAWSVTLNEKLFFGSGTQLSVL.

This rearrangement joins TRBV5-1 to TRBJ1-3; D may be TRBD1 (6 bases). With 4 bases removed from V and 2 bases from J, the gap between germline ends came to 13 bases. This CDR3 spans 15 amino acids. Germline V gene lookup returns CDR1 SGHRS and CDR2 YFSETQ. The CDR3 here is CASSPAGAPGNTIYF. The CDR3 DNA is TGCGCCAGCAGCCCCGCAGGGGCACCTGGAAACACCATATATTTT.

V usage is TRBV30 and J usage is TRBJ1-6, with D perhaps matching TRBD1 (5 bases). Germline-derived CDR1 and CDR2 are GTSNPN and SVGIG (reference sequence). Trimming removed 1 base at V and 7 bases at J, with 8 bases between. The length of the CDR3 is 13 residues. The CDR3 loop reads CAWSGQGNSPLHF. The CDR3 bases are TGTGCCTGGAGTGGGCAGGGCAATTCACCCCTCCACTTT. The full variable domain, in which reference TRBV30 and TRBJ1-6 provide the parts outside the CDR3, is SQTIHQWPATLVQPVGSPLSLECTVEGTSNPNLYWYRQAAGRGLQLLFYSVGIGQISSEVPQNLSASRPQDRQFILSSKKLLLSDSGFYLCAWSGQGNSPLHFGNGTRLTVT.

The V gene is TRBV14, the J gene TRBJ2-7, with unresolved D. Looked up from germline, CDR1 is SGHDN and CDR2 is FVKESK. The CDR3 consists of 12 residues. The V end lost 1 base, the J end lost 7 bases, and 8 bases lay between the germline ends. For the CDR3, the DNA is TGTGCCAGCAGCCAAGGGTCGGAGGAGCAGTACTTC. It yields the protein CASSQGSEEQYF.

The rearrangement joins TRBV7-8 to TRBJ2-1, with D maybe TRBD2 (5 bases). This CDR3 spans 13 amino acids. V shed 8 bases and J shed 4 bases, with 12 bases lying between them. Germline-derived CDR1 and CDR2 are SGHVS and FQNEAQ. CDR3 in DNA: TGTGCCAGCGTAAGCGGCCCGTACAATGAGCAGTTCTTC. Protein sequence: CASVSGPYNEQFF.

This clone was seen a handful of times. This chain links TRBV7-2 with TRBJ1-6; D unclear. CDR3 length: 14 residues. The V gene lost 5 bases and the J gene lost 5 bases, with 10 bases spanning the gap. The germline CDR1 and CDR2 sequences are SGHTA and FQGNSA. CDR3 in DNA: TGTGCCAGCAGCCCAGCGGCAGATAATTCACCCCTCCACTTT. This encodes CASSPAADNSPLHF. Together with reference TRBV7-2 and TRBJ1-6, the CDR3 gives the full variable domain: GAGVSQSPSNKVTEKGKDVELRCDPISGHTALYWYRQSLGQGLEFLIYFQGNSAPDKSGLPSDRFSAERTGGSVSTLTIQRTQQEDSAVYLCASSPAADNSPLHFGNGTRLTVT.

CDR3 nucleotides: TGTGCCTGGAGCTCAAGGGGGGGAAACACTGAAGCTTTCTTT. As protein: CAWSSRGGNTEAFF. This sequence joins TRBV30 and TRBJ1-1; D possibly corresponds to TRBD1 (6 bases). Germline CDR1 GTSNPN, CDR2 SVGIG (reference sequence). The CDR3 extends over 14 amino acids. The V gene lost 3 bases and the J gene lost 2 bases, with 13 bases spanning the gap.

J is TRBJ2-7 and V is TRBV5-4; D is unresolved. Germline V CDR1 and CDR2: SGHNT, YYREEE (reference sequence). Trimming removed 5 bases at V and 2 bases at J, with 17 bases between. This CDR3 is built from 15 residues. As DNA, the CDR3 is TGTGCCAGCAGAGCTGGCGGCGGCCCCCCCTACGAGCAGTACTTC. It yields the protein CASRAGGGPPYEQYF.

This sequence joins TRBV5-5 and TRBJ2-3; 12 bases agree with TRBD2. From germline, CDR1 is SGHKS and CDR2 YYEKEE (reference sequence). This CDR3 comprises 15 residues. The junction had 6 bases not matched to a gene; V was cut back by 6 bases and J by 4 bases. The CDR3 DNA sequence: TGTGCCAGCACCCGGGGACTAGCGGGTGCAGATACGCAGTATTTT. Its translation: CASTRGLAGADTQYF.